Each of the 20 T cell receptor beta chains below was sequenced from the same sample in a study of response to subunit inactivated influenza vaccine. In TCRdb, the RT-PCR reads were re-called with MiXCR into one record per CDR3 protein. The sample records 530,000 or so distinct CDR3 sequences, about 11% being singletons. Here the sequenced sample was PBMCs from blood, taken on the day of vaccination. Receptors originate from a man aged 50 to 59 who received an inactivated influenza vaccine.

The gene calls are TRBV6-1 and TRBJ2-6; D remains unclear. Between the trimmed V and J ends, which lost 5 bases and 0 bases, there was a span of 8 bases. The CDR3 sequence is 15 residues long. Germline lookup yields CDR1 MNHNS and CDR2 SASEGT. Here the CDR3 DNA reads TGTGCCAGCAGTACAGAGTTCTCTGGGGCCAACGTCCTGACTTTC. This gives the protein CASSTEFSGANVLTF.

On this clonotype itself: A read error may be the cause here, since a much bigger clone is one base away. This chain links TRBV6-1 with TRBJ2-1; 7 bases align to TRBD1. The length of the CDR3 is 15 residues. From germline, CDR1 is MNHNS and CDR2 SASEGT. CDR3 loop: CASSGRGRGYNEQCF. CDR3 sequence (DNA): TGTGCCAGCAGTGGAAGGGGGCGCGGTTACAATGAGCAGTGCTTC.

A few counts support this clonotype. The V and J genes are TRBV28 and TRBJ1-5, with D maybe TRBD1 (6 bases). The CDR3 length is 12 residues. V lost 6 bases to trimming and J lost 5 bases, with 8 bases between them. Germline V gene sequence: CDR1 MDHEN, CDR2 SYDVKM. The DNA of the CDR3 is TGTGCCAGCAGCACAGGGTATCAGCCCCAGCATTTT. The encoded protein is CASSTGYQPQHF.

With regard to this clonotype: Relative to the germline gene, one junction end is altered; a read error may explain this. This chain links TRBV2 with TRBJ1-2; D not certain. CDR1 is SNHLY and CDR2 is FYNNEI in the germline V gene. This CDR3 spans 10 amino acids. The CDR3 region is CASSVRHSAF. The CDR3, as DNA: TGTGCCAGCAGTGTAAGGCACTCCGCCTTC. The entire variable domain, with the rest obtained from reference TRBV2 and TRBJ1-2, is as follows: EPEVTQTPSHQVTQMGQEVILRCVPISNHLYFYWYRQILGQKVEFLVSFYNNEISEKSEIFDDQFSVERPDGSNFTLKIRSTKLEDSAMYFCASSVRHSAFGSGTRLTVV.

This clonotype showed up many times. The V and J genes are TRBV6-1 and TRBJ2-5; 7 nucleotides align to TRBD1. Trimming took 1 base from V and 4 from J; bases not matched to a gene: 0. The CDR3 sequence is 13 residues long. The germline gives CDR1 MNHNS, CDR2 SASEGT. Here the CDR3 DNA reads TGTGCCAGCAGTGAAGACAGGGGAGAGACCCAGTACTTC. Translating gives CASSEDRGETQYF.

This clonotype has a handful of counts. The chain has TRBV7-9 and TRBJ2-5, with TRBD2 as a possible D gene (5 bases). This CDR3 has 17 amino acids. Germline assignment: CDR1 SEHNR and CDR2 FQNEAQ (reference sequence). V lost 5 bases and J 2 bases, leaving 21 bases between the germline ends. In DNA form, the CDR3 reads TGTGCCAGCAGCCTACGCGCGGACTTAAGAAGGCAAGAGACCCAGTACTTC. It yields the protein CASSLRADLRRQETQYF. The full variable domain, with the rest looked up from reference TRBV7-9 and TRBJ2-5, is DTGVSQNPRHKITKRGQNVTFRCDPISEHNRLYWYRQTLGQGPEFLTYFQNEAQLEKSRLLSDRFSAERPKGSFSTLEIQRTEQGDSAMYLCASSLRADLRRQETQYFGPGTRLLVL.

The CDR3 DNA sequence: TGTGCCAGCAGTTACTGGGTAGCCAAAAACATTCAGTACTTC. As protein: CASSYWVAKNIQYF. The chain has TRBV6-2 or TRBV6-3 and TRBJ2-4; the D is unclear. V lost 1 base, J lost 0 bases, and 4 bases lay in between. Germline values: CDR1 MNHEY, CDR2 SVGEGT. The CDR3 has 14 amino acids.

The chain employs TRBV7-9 and TRBJ2-5; D possibly corresponds to TRBD2 (7 bases). V was shortened by 4 bases and J by 5 bases, with 17 bases between the two germline ends. Germline-derived CDR1 and CDR2 are SEHNR and FQNEAQ (reference sequence). The CDR3 length is 15 residues. In nucleotides, the CDR3 is TGTGCCAGCAGCTCGAGGGGGGGACATGGGGAGACCCAGTACTTC. It translates to CASSSRGGHGETQYF.

The sample holds a few counts of this clonotype. The chain employs TRBV28 and TRBJ1-5, with a tentative D call TRBD1 (5 bases). Trimming left V 6 bases short and J 11 bases short, with 14 bases between. This CDR3 is built from 12 residues. From germline, CDR1 is MDHEN and CDR2 SYDVKM. The CDR3 bases are TGTGCCAGCAGACAGGTCAAGGAGGCCCAGCATTTT. Protein: CASRQVKEAQHF. Based on the CDR3 plus reference TRBV28 and TRBJ1-5, the full variable domain is DVKVTQSSRYLVKRTGEKVFLECVQDMDHENMFWYRQDPGLGLRLIYFSYDVKMKEKGDIPEGYSVSREKKERFSLILESASTNQTSMYLCASRQVKEAQHFGDGTRLSIL.

This clonotype was counted between two and nine times. This chain uses TRBV7-9 with TRBJ1-2; TRBD1 is a possible D gene (5 bases). CDR1 SEHNR and CDR2 FQNEAQ come from the germline V gene (reference sequence). V lost 4 bases to trimming and J lost 3 bases, with 18 bases between them. The CDR3 consists of 16 residues. CDR3 coding DNA: TGTGCCAGCAGCTCCGGGACCGCTCGGCGAGACTATGGCTACACCTTC. Translating gives CASSSGTARRDYGYTF.

Comments on this clonotype: Since a much larger clone is just one base distant, this may be a read error. This chain links TRBV10-3 with TRBJ2-3; no clear D. Trimming removed 5 bases from V and 3 bases from J, with 3 bases in between. This CDR3 has 11 amino acids. Germline-derived CDR1 and CDR2 are ENHRY and SYGVKD. This chain's CDR3 is CAISQTDTQYF. DNA of the CDR3: TGTGCCATCAGTCAGACAGATACGCAGTATTTT.

This clonotype was seen only a few times. This chain joins TRBV2 and TRBJ1-2; D unresolved. The V and J ends lost 8 bases and 0 bases respectively, with 7 bases between them. This CDR3 comprises 12 residues. CDR1 and CDR2 from the germline V gene are SNHLY and FYNNEI. For the CDR3, the DNA is TGTGCCAGCTTCGTCTCTAACTATGGCTACACCTTC. Translated: CASFVSNYGYTF.

This clonotype was found a few times. V is TRBV10-3 and J is TRBJ2-3; 7 nucleotides agree with TRBD2. The CDR3 loop spans 15 amino acids. The trim removed 1 base at V and 4 bases at J, leaving 5 bases unmatched. Germline V gene lookup returns CDR1 ENHRY and CDR2 SYGVKD. This CDR3 reads CAISEFAGVPDTQYF. The CDR3 nucleotides read TGTGCCATCAGTGAGTTTGCGGGAGTACCAGATACGCAGTATTTT.

V gene TRBV20-1 combines with J gene TRBJ1-6; no clear D. Trimming pared 4 bases from V and 4 bases from J, leaving 11 bases between. This CDR3 is 14 amino acids long. Germline assignment: CDR1 DFQATT and CDR2 SNEGSKA (reference sequence). In DNA, the CDR3 is TGCAGTGCTAACACGGACCCGTATAATTCACCCCTCCACTTT. Protein: CSANTDPYNSPLHF.

This clonotype occurred many times. The chain couples TRBV29-1 to TRBJ2-7; 11 bases fit TRBD1. The CDR3 contains 13 residues. J lost 5 bases, V lost 5 bases, and 5 bases had no gene match. Germline CDR1 reads SQVTM; CDR2 reads ANQGSEA. The CDR3 sequence is CSVQGQGANEQYF. CDR3 in DNA: TGCAGCGTTCAAGGACAGGGGGCCAACGAGCAGTACTTC.

V usage is TRBV7-3 and J usage is TRBJ2-2; 9 nucleotides match TRBD2. From germline, CDR1 is SGHTA and CDR2 FQGTGA. J was trimmed by 2 bases and V by 4 bases; bases with no gene match: 5. This CDR3 has 16 amino acids. CDR3 sequence reads: CASSSTSGDNTGELFF. In nucleotides, the CDR3 is TGTGCCAGCAGCTCGACTAGCGGAGATAACACCGGGGAGCTGTTTTTT.

This clonotype was counted only a few times. The CDR3 is CASSPHVDGWGEQYF. The CDR3 DNA reads TGTGCCAGCAGCCCTCATGTCGACGGGTGGGGGGAGCAGTACTTC. The chain combines TRBV4-2 with TRBJ2-7, with D tentatively TRBD1 or TRBD2 (5 bases each). V shed 4 bases and J shed 7 bases, with 20 bases lying between them. The germline CDR1 and CDR2 sequences are LGHNA and YNFKEQ. CDR3 length: 15 amino acids.

The chain employs TRBV20-1 and TRBJ2-3; the D call may be TRBD1 or TRBD2 (5 bases each). The CDR3 loop spans 14 amino acids. Trimming stripped 1 base from V and 2 bases from J, with 10 bases between. Germline V CDR1 and CDR2: DFQATT, SNEGSKA (reference sequence). In DNA form, the CDR3 reads TGCAGTGCTAGAGTCTTGGGGACCACAGATACGCAGTATTTT. Translation: CSARVLGTTDTQYF.

The chain combines TRBV7-2 with TRBJ2-1; tentative D call: TRBD2 (6 bases). Trimming removed 2 bases at V and 2 bases at J, with 10 bases between. This CDR3 comprises 15 residues. CDR1 is SGHTA and CDR2 is FQGNSA in the germline V gene. The CDR3 DNA reads TGTGCCAGCAGCTTAAATAGACTAGCCTACAATGAGCAGTTCTTC. It translates to CASSLNRLAYNEQFF.

About this clonotype itself: At one end, the junction sequence differs from germline, possibly due to a read error. This rearrangement joins TRBV18 to TRBJ2-4; 7 bases match TRBD2. The CDR3 is 13 residues long. Germline V lookup: CDR1 KGHSH, CDR2 LQKENI. In DNA form, the CDR3 reads TGCGCCAGCTCACCACCGGGGGGTAACATTCAGTACTTC. It encodes CASSPPGGNIQYF.